This T cell receptor (beta chain) was recovered during a study of T cells in Graves' hyperthyroidism and ophthalmopathy. The study's findings and limits: Peripheral blood also featured most of the thyroid clonotypes expanded above 0.001.

Template material for amplifying TCR beta CDR3 regions consisted of RNA transcripts. HTBI primers were used for first-round RT-PCR of the TCR CDR3. One entry per CDR3 protein, called by TCRdb with MiXCR from the multiplex PCR reads. The sample includes 500,000 to 650,000 distinct CDR3 sequences, approximately 48% seen only once; the top ten take 44%. There are 16 residues in the CDR3. Per germline, CDR1 WSHSY and CDR2 SAAADI. With 2 bases clipped from V and 8 bases from J, the junction kept 13 bases outside the gene matches. Note on this clonotype: Its antigen is undetermined.

The sequencing input was peripheral blood or thyroid tissue (not recorded which). The source is an adult woman with Graves' disease, either hyperthyroidism or ophthalmopathy (not recorded which). The chain joins TRBV10-2 to TRBJ1-2, with TRBD1 matching 8 bases. CDR3 sequence: CASSEIRQGAARGYTF. CDR3 coding DNA: TGCGCCAGCAGTGAGATAAGGCAGGGGGCCGCGAGAGGCTACACCTTC.